Sequencing of this T cell receptor beta chain was carried out in a study of T cell responses to AZD1222 COVID-19 vaccine. Study-level points and caveats: White British ancestry dominated among donors, who included more females, and clonal diversity was possibly underestimated. The reported proportion of spike-specific TCRs targeting unmutated variant regions was nearly half.

Assay used: immunoSEQ multiplex PCR; TCRdb lists only in-frame clones, some missing. The repertoire includes 150,000 to 200,000 clones, less than 95% of them detected once, and 5% to 6.5% sits in the top ten. Turning to this clone: The antigen is not known.

This CDR3 spans 16 amino acids. The ends were cut back, 0 bases at V and 5 bases at J, with 13 bases in the middle. CDR1 and CDR2 (germline): LGHNA, YNFKEQ. The sequence derives from an adult who received the AZD1222 COVID-19 vaccine. This sequence joins TRBV4-2 and TRBJ1-4, with D maybe TRBD1 (5 bases). Sequencing was performed on peripheral blood, taken 28 days after the second AZD1222 dose. CDR3 bases: TGTGCCAGCAGCCAAGATAGCCCAGGGCCGAATGAAAAACTGTTTTTT. Its translation: CASSQDSPGPNEKLFF.